This TCR beta chain was obtained from a study of T cell responses to AZD1222 COVID-19 vaccine. Study-wide findings and caveats: Vaccine-associated CD4 TCRs ranged over spike, dominating at 160-218 and 743-854. Two AZD1222 administrations were followed by greater Spike-specific TCR breadth and depth. Donors were largely white British and mainly female; clonal diversity was possibly underestimated. Only 5 or 6 people who got AZD1222 tested seropositive at baseline.

The trim removed 4 bases at V and 5 bases at J, leaving 11 bases unmatched. The CDR3 loop spans 15 amino acids. Germline V gene lookup returns CDR1 SGHRS and CDR2 YFSETQ. Sequencing used immunoSEQ multiplex PCR; TCRdb keeps in-frame clones, though not all of them. The data show roughly 180,000 clones, with almost 90% seen just once and about 0.49% held by the top ten. Note on this clone: The antigen is undetermined.

The chain has TRBV5-1 and TRBJ2-5; 7 bases agree with TRBD2. Sequencing used peripheral blood, obtained on day 0 of AZD1222 vaccination. The source of this sequence is an adult in good health. The CDR3 loop is CASSPLAREIETQYF. In DNA, the CDR3 is TGCGCCAGCAGCCCCCTTGCGCGGGAGATTGAGACCCAGTACTTC.